These 29 T cell receptor beta chains were all obtained from the same sample, sequenced in a study of blood T cell repertoires in COVID-19. Clones were sequenced by immunoSEQ multiplex PCR, and TCRdb holds only the in-frame ones, with some missing. Here the sample spans 230,000 or so clones, about 80% being singletons. Sequencing was performed on PBMCs or T cells enriched from blood (not recorded which). The receptors derive from a man between 50 and 59 years old who had recovered from COVID-19.

The gene calls are TRBV10-3 and TRBJ2-3, with D unresolved. The CDR3 loop spans 14 amino acids. The germline CDR1 and CDR2 sequences are ENHRY and SYGVKD. V was shortened by 0 bases and J by 6 bases, with 10 bases between the two germline ends. The CDR3 bases are TGTGCCATCAGTGAGTCGCCACGGTGGGATACGCAGTATTTT. Amino acids: CAISESPRWDTQYF.

The CDR3, as DNA: TGTGCAAGTCGCTTAGGCCGACAGGGGCTCTACGAGCAGTACTTC. This encodes CASRLGRQGLYEQYF. The V call is TRBV12-2, the J call TRBJ2-7; TRBD1, the table's D call, was not compared with the DNA. TRBV12-2 is termed a pseudogene. The CDR3 spans 15 residues.

This rearrangement joins TRBV7-3 to TRBJ2-3; D is possibly TRBD1 (5 bases). The germline V and J ends were trimmed by 5 bases and 11 bases, with 11 bases remaining between them. Per germline, CDR1 SGHTA and CDR2 FQGTGA. The CDR3 sequence is 11 residues long. CDR3 in amino acids: CASSQGAMQYF. The CDR3 DNA reads TGTGCCAGCAGCCAAGGGGCTATGCAGTATTTT.

The J gene is TRBJ1-1, the V gene TRBV11-3; D gene ambiguous. This CDR3 spans 15 amino acids. Germline V gives CDR1 SGHNT, CDR2 YENEEA. The V end lost 2 bases, the J end lost 5 bases, and 15 bases lay between the germline ends. The CDR3 sequence is CASSLRLPRGTEAFF. In DNA form, the CDR3 reads TGTGCCAGCAGCTTACGGCTACCCCGAGGAACTGAAGCTTTCTTT.

The V gene is TRBV5-1, the J gene TRBJ2-7; 10 positions agree with TRBD1. With 0 bases clipped from V and 5 bases from J, the junction kept 2 bases outside the gene matches. This CDR3 region has 14 residues. Germline V lookup: CDR1 SGHRS, CDR2 YFSETQ. CDR3 coding DNA: TGCGCCAGCAGCTTGGGACAGGGGGCCCACGAGCAGTACTTC. Amino acid sequence: CASSLGQGAHEQYF.

The V and J genes are TRBV28 and TRBJ1-6, with D possibly TRBD1 on 6 matching bases. The germline V and J ends were trimmed by 6 bases and 13 bases, with 22 bases remaining between them. The germline V gene encodes CDR1 MDHEN and CDR2 SYDVKM. The CDR3 has 15 residues. CDR3 region: CASREGGPNASPLHF. The CDR3 bases are TGTGCCAGCAGAGAGGGGGGGCCCAATGCTTCTCCCCTCCACTTT.

The J gene is TRBJ2-7, the V gene TRBV28; 11 nucleotides agree with TRBD2. The germline V gene encodes CDR1 MDHEN and CDR2 SYDVKM. Trimming took 9 bases from V and 4 from J; bases not matched to a gene: 5. This CDR3 comprises 13 residues. CDR3 protein: CASIAGGGYEQYF. CDR3 sequence (DNA): TGTGCCAGTATAGCGGGAGGGGGATACGAGCAGTACTTC. The complete variable domain, with remaining parts taken from reference TRBV28 and TRBJ2-7, reads DVKVTQSSRYLVKRTGEKVFLECVQDMDHENMFWYRQDPGLGLRLIYFSYDVKMKEKGDIPEGYSVSREKKERFSLILESASTNQTSMYLCASIAGGGYEQYFGPGTRLTVT.

This clone came up a few times. The V gene is TRBV10-2, the J gene TRBJ2-1; the D gene is possibly TRBD1 (6 bases). The germline CDR1 and CDR2 sequences are WSHSY and SAAADI. The CDR3 contains 15 residues. V lost 5 bases, J lost 0 bases, and 11 bases lay in between. The CDR3 loop is CASSPGHPSYNEQFF. The CDR3, as DNA: TGCGCCAGCAGTCCGGGACACCCCTCCTACAATGAGCAGTTCTTC.

The chain joins TRBV20-1 to TRBJ2-1, with a tentative D call TRBD2 (5 bases). Per germline, CDR1 DFQATT and CDR2 SNEGSKA (reference sequence). The length of the CDR3 is 11 residues. V dropped 2 bases and J dropped 8 bases, with 7 bases sitting between them. The CDR3 is CSARLAHEQFF. CDR3 coding DNA: TGCAGTGCTAGACTAGCCCATGAGCAGTTCTTC.

The rearrangement joins TRBV2 to TRBJ2-1; 11 nucleotides line up with TRBD2. This CDR3 contains 16 residues. CDR1 and CDR2 from the germline V gene are SNHLY and FYNNEI. With 10 bases clipped from V and 5 bases from J, the junction kept 13 bases outside the gene matches. The CDR3 loop is CAILSQLAGEDNEQFF. The DNA of the CDR3 is TGTGCCATCCTCTCCCAACTAGCGGGAGAGGACAATGAGCAGTTCTTC.

There are a few counts of this clone. At one boundary the junction diverges from the germline segment, which might be a read error. The J gene is TRBJ2-1, the V gene TRBV15; D might be TRBD1 (7 bases). The CDR3 loop spans 13 amino acids. CDR1 and CDR2 (germline): LNHNV, YYDKDF (reference sequence). CDR3 in amino acids: CATSSARGASAIF. The DNA of the CDR3 is TGTGCCACCAGCAGCGCCAGGGGGGCGTCCGCGATCTTC. The variable domain in full, with the rest retrieved from reference TRBV15 and TRBJ2-1, is DAMVIQNPRYQVTQFGKPVTLSCSQTLNHNVMYWYQQKSSQAPKLLFHYYDKDFNNEADTPDNFQSRRPNTSFCFLDIRSPGLGDTAMYLCATSSARGASAIFGPGTRLTVL.

This chain uses TRBV5-1 with TRBJ1-6; D uncertain. Germline V gene data show CDR1 as SGHRS and CDR2 as YFSETQ. V lost 5 bases and J lost 6, with 6 bases in between. This CDR3 spans 12 amino acids. CDR3 sequence reads: CASSEGNSPLHF. In nucleotides, the CDR3 is TGCGCCAGCAGTGAGGGTAATTCACCCCTCCACTTT.

Regarding this clone: This sample includes further DNA sequences coding for the same CDR3. This chain connects TRBV7-8 to TRBJ1-3, with D possibly being TRBD1 (6 bases). Germline V gives CDR1 SGHVS, CDR2 FQNEAQ. V gave up 5 bases and J gave up 2 bases, with 10 bases separating them. The CDR3 is 14 amino acids. The CDR3, as DNA: TGTGCCAGCAGCCTCGGGACAACTGGAAACACCATATATTTT. Its protein product is CASSLGTTGNTIYF.

The chain is built from TRBV3-1 (or the pseudogene TRBV3-2) and TRBJ2-1; maybe TRBD1 (5 bases). This CDR3 is built from 13 residues. Germline loops: CDR1 LGHDT, CDR2 YNNKEL (reference sequence). V lost 0 bases and J 7 bases, leaving 7 bases between the germline ends. CDR3 sequence reads: CASSQDAGNEQFF. The CDR3 region has the DNA TGTGCCAGCAGCCAAGATGCAGGGAATGAGCAGTTCTTC.

This chain joins TRBV5-6 and TRBJ2-3, with D tentatively TRBD2 (5 bases). V was shortened by 1 base and J by 1 base, with 10 bases between the two germline ends. The CDR3 spans 15 residues. Germline loops: CDR1 SGHDT, CDR2 YYEEEE. The CDR3 region has the DNA TGTGCCAGCAGCTTGAGGTTTAGCGGCACAGATACGCAGTATTTT. Protein: CASSLRFSGTDTQYF.

The chain combines TRBV29-1 with TRBJ1-6; D is ambiguous. CDR1 is SQVTM and CDR2 is ANQGSEA in the germline V gene. This CDR3 has 13 amino acids. V lost 4 bases and J lost 7, with 11 bases in between. The CDR3 reads CSVGISRNSPLHF. DNA of the CDR3: TGCAGCGTTGGGATATCGAGGAATTCACCCCTCCACTTT.

The gene calls are TRBV18 and TRBJ2-7; 13 positions agree with TRBD2. The CDR3 loop spans 16 amino acids. Trimming cost V 3 bases and J 0 bases; bases outside gene matches: 2. Germline-derived CDR1 and CDR2 are KGHSH and LQKENI. The CDR3: CASSPRTSGGSYEQYF. Written as DNA, the CDR3 is TGTGCCAGCTCACCGAGGACTAGCGGGGGCTCCTACGAGCAGTACTTC.

The V and J genes are TRBV6-4 and TRBJ1-5; TRBD1 matches at 8 bases. The ends lost 0 bases at V and 5 bases at J; junction bases unmatched: 6. This CDR3 has 16 residues. Per germline, CDR1 MRHNA and CDR2 SNTAGT. The CDR3 bases are TGTGCCAGCAGTGACTCCCTCGACAGGGGACATCAGCCCCAGCATTTT. Protein sequence: CASSDSLDRGHQPQHF.

Note on this clone: A read error may produce the germline difference seen at one junction end. The chain has TRBV19 and TRBJ1-4; no clear D. The CDR3 has 11 amino acids. Looked up from germline, CDR1 is LNHDA and CDR2 is SQIVND (reference sequence). CDR3: CASSMIRMVVF. CDR3 nucleotides: TGTGCCAGTAGTATGATCAGGATGGTGGTTTTT. Filled out from reference TRBV19 and TRBJ1-4, the complete variable domain reads DGGITQSPKYLFRKEGQNVTLSCEQNLNHDAMYWYRQDPGQGLRLIYYSQIVNDFQKGDIAEGYSVSREKKESFPLTVTSAQKNPTAFYLCASSMIRMVVFGSGTQLSVL.

The chain combines TRBV19 with TRBJ1-5; TRBD1 might be the D (6 bases). Deletions cut 8 bases from V and 0 bases from J, with 17 bases between. This CDR3 is built from 16 residues. The germline CDR1 and CDR2 sequences are LNHDA and SQIVND (reference sequence). CDR3 amino acids: CASRIGGGLSNQPQHF. The CDR3 DNA reads as TGTGCCAGTCGGATAGGGGGGGGGCTTAGCAATCAGCCCCAGCATTTT.

The gene calls are TRBV11-3 and TRBJ1-3; 7 positions agree with TRBD1. The CDR3 is 16 residues long. Germline assignment: CDR1 SGHNT and CDR2 YENEEA. The V segment lost 5 bases and the J segment 0 bases; nucleotides outside the gene matches: 7. The CDR3 protein is CASSPETGNSGNTIYF. The CDR3 DNA follows: TGTGCCAGCAGCCCCGAGACAGGGAACTCTGGAAACACCATATATTTT.

This clone was observed a few times. The chain links TRBV28 to TRBJ1-5; a weak D match, TRBD1 (6 bases). V was shortened by 5 bases and J by 6 bases, with 14 bases between the two germline ends. The CDR3 is made up of 14 amino acids. Germline CDR1 reads MDHEN; CDR2 reads SYDVKM. The CDR3 sequence is CASSNRDISQPQHF. The CDR3 DNA reads as TGTGCCAGCAGTAACCGGGACATCAGTCAGCCCCAGCATTTT.

The rearrangement joins TRBV30 to TRBJ1-4; D may be TRBD1 (5 bases). The V end was cut by 0 bases, the J end by 7 bases, with 12 bases between. Germline V gene sequence: CDR1 GTSNPN, CDR2 SVGIG (reference sequence). This CDR3 comprises 14 residues. The CDR3 sequence: CAWSVSRVVEKLFF. CDR3 DNA sequence: TGTGCCTGGAGTGTATCCAGGGTTGTTGAAAAACTGTTTTTT. Full variable domain (missing parts from reference TRBV30 and TRBJ1-4): SQTIHQWPATLVQPVGSPLSLECTVEGTSNPNLYWYRQAAGRGLQLLFYSVGIGQISSEVPQNLSASRPQDRQFILSSKKLLLSDSGFYLCAWSVSRVVEKLFFGSGTQLSVL.

The rearrangement links TRBV7-9 to TRBJ1-2; D gene ambiguous. The CDR3 runs to 13 residues. V was clipped by 1 base and J by 5 bases, with 8 bases between them. The V gene's germline CDR1 is SEHNR and CDR2 FQNEAQ (reference sequence). DNA for the CDR3: TGTGCCAGCAGCTTAGGAACATTTTATGGCTACACCTTC. Amino acid sequence: CASSLGTFYGYTF.

This chain joins TRBV4-1 and TRBJ2-3, with TRBD2 matching 14 bases. Germline lookup yields CDR1 MGHRA and CDR2 YSYEKL. Trimming cost V 3 bases and J 14 bases; bases outside gene matches: 13. The CDR3 runs to 16 residues. CDR3 sequence reads: CASSHFTGTSGGAGYF. DNA of the CDR3: TGCGCCAGCAGCCACTTTACCGGGACTAGCGGGGGAGCAGGGTATTTT.

The chain uses TRBV4-1 and TRBJ2-5; possibly TRBD2 for D (5 bases). Deletions cut 0 bases from V and 5 bases from J, with 13 bases between. The germline V gene has CDR1 MGHRA and CDR2 YSYEKL. This CDR3 is 15 amino acids long. CDR3 nucleotide sequence: TGCGCCAGCAGCCAAGAACTAGGTCGGCCCGAGACCCAGTACTTC. This sequence encodes CASSQELGRPETQYF.

The chain couples TRBV12-3 or TRBV12-4 to TRBJ1-3; a weak D match, TRBD1 (6 bases). The CDR3 is 13 amino acids. Deletions cut 5 bases from V and 1 base from J, with 6 bases between. The CDR3 region has the DNA TGTGCCAGCAGTACAGGGTCTGGAAACACCATATATTTT. Protein sequence: CASSTGSGNTIYF.

The J gene is TRBJ1-1, the V gene TRBV7-2, with D uncertain. V lost 3 bases and J lost 3, with 8 bases in between. The CDR3 covers 13 residues. Germline values: CDR1 SGHTA, CDR2 FQGNSA. The CDR3 region is CASSFHPDTEAFF. CDR3 coding DNA: TGTGCCAGCAGCTTCCACCCGGACACTGAAGCTTTCTTT.

This clone appeared once. The chain uses TRBV7-2 and TRBJ1-1; D remains unclear. The CDR3 is made up of 13 amino acids. V was pared by 6 bases and J by 7 bases, with 15 bases between. CDR1 SGHTA and CDR2 FQGNSA come from the germline V gene. This chain's CDR3 is CASSLVPGYEAFF. The DNA for the CDR3 is TGTGCCAGCAGTCTTGTCCCGGGGTATGAAGCTTTCTTT.